Listed here is a single T cell receptor (beta chain). Its target is unknown. V was pared by 1 base and J by 5 bases, with 11 bases between. The germline V gene encodes CDR1 LGHNA and CDR2 YNFKEQ. The length of the CDR3 is 15 residues. This entry comes from a study of cytomegalovirus exposure and HLA in healthy donors. Notes on the study in general: An ancestry cluster, one associated with Asian ancestry, reportedly showed fewer N-insertions than the approximately 660-donor mean in a later analysis. TCR beta chains associated with HLA were, in a later analysis, more clonally expanded than equally common others. Across donors, most TCRs were seen rarely, yet some public ones were widespread.

Primers for the PCR totalled 60 Vbeta and 13 Jbeta. The data were produced by immunoSEQ multiplex PCR, yet TCRdb's version contains in-frame clones alone and is incomplete. The table lists roughly 170,000 clones, roughly three quarters of them singletons. The sequencing sample was made of PBMCs. The chain links TRBV4-2 to TRBJ1-4; D ambiguous. The sequence derives from a woman between 45 and 65 years old in good health and CMV-seropositive. The CDR3 DNA reads as TGTGCCAGCAGCCAAGTCTCCTCGGGGAATGAAAAACTGTTTTTT. Amino acids: CASSQVSSGNEKLFF.